This T cell receptor (beta chain) is drawn from a study of Ad26.COV2.S vaccination and SARS-CoV-2 variants. About the study: Ad26.COV2.S arm of COV1001 included the donor. Administration of Ad26.COV2.S was intramuscular, either once or twice 56 days apart.

The CDR3 totals 12 residues. Trimming shortened V by 4 bases and J by 2 bases, and 6 bases separated the two germline ends. This clone was seen only once. Its specificity is unknown. The same CDR3 arises from other DNA sequences in this sample as well. Treatment denoted: approximately 18 received Ad26.COV2.S at low or high dose, single or two shots; roughly five received placebo; per-sample allocation not given. It was on day 63 after the first vaccine or placebo injection that samples were taken. Produced via immunoSEQ multiplex PCR; TCRdb's table is partial and in-frame only. The sample has around 400,000 clones; 89% are singletons. The study, taken as a whole, reports: Overall T cell responses may have been underestimated by the analyses of TCR breadth and depth. Spike-specific TCR breadth was greater in vaccine than placebo recipients.

V usage is TRBV12-3 or TRBV12-4 and J usage is TRBJ2-7; possible D gene TRBD1, 5 bases. This material consisted of peripheral blood, taken in a trial of Ad26.COV2.S vaccine versus placebo. This TCR was recovered from a person aged 18-60 years who received the Ad26.COV2.S COVID-19 vaccine or a placebo. The CDR3 sequence is CASSSGPYEQYF. For the CDR3, the DNA is TGTGCCAGCAGTTCAGGGCCCTACGAGCAGTACTTC.